The 21 T cell receptor beta chains presented below share a single source sample, sequenced in a study of T cells after yellow fever vaccination. TCRdb re-derived calls from the 5' RACE reads in MiXCR, one entry per CDR3 protein. Of 300,000 or so distinct CDR3 sequences listed, 10% to 15% are singletons. Sequencing used CD4+ T cells sorted from PBMCs, obtained 45 days after the yellow fever booster vaccination. The receptors derive from a man aged 30 to 39 who received the YFV17D yellow fever vaccine.

This clonotype was counted only a few times. This rearrangement joins TRBV20-1 to TRBJ1-2; D gene uncertain. Trimming shortened V by 0 bases and J by 3 bases, and 8 bases separated the two germline ends. The CDR3 has 13 amino acids. Germline loops: CDR1 DFQATT, CDR2 SNEGSKA (reference sequence). CDR3 DNA: TGCAGTGCTAGAGAAGGGTCTCACTATGGCTACACCTTC. Amino acid sequence: CSAREGSHYGYTF.

This clonotype has a handful of counts. The genes are TRBV20-1 and TRBJ2-1; 8 nucleotides align to TRBD2. This CDR3 is 15 amino acids long. CDR1 is DFQATT, CDR2 SNEGSKA, per germline (reference sequence). J was trimmed by 7 bases and V by 0 bases; bases with no gene match: 8. The CDR3 coding sequence is TGCAGTGCTAGAGATAGGCCGGGAGGGCGTAATGAGCAGTTCTTC. Translated: CSARDRPGGRNEQFF.

Only a few counts were recorded for this clonotype. The V call is TRBV7-2, the J call TRBJ2-7, with 9 positions matching TRBD1. The V and J ends lost 5 bases and 2 bases, in that order; junction bases with no gene match: 10. The CDR3 is 16 residues long. The germline gives CDR1 SGHTA, CDR2 FQGNSA. CDR3: CASSPSRDRVAYEQYF. The CDR3 DNA reads TGTGCCAGCAGCCCTAGCCGGGACAGGGTTGCCTACGAGCAGTACTTC.

The genes are TRBV4-3 and TRBJ2-3, with D possibly matching TRBD1 (5 bases). V was clipped by 5 bases and J by 5 bases, with 17 bases between them. Germline V gene sequence: CDR1 LGHNA, CDR2 YSLEER. CDR3 length: 15 amino acids. CDR3: CASSARLGARDTQYF. CDR3 sequence (DNA): TGCGCCAGCAGCGCTCGACTTGGGGCGAGAGATACGCAGTATTTT.

This rearrangement joins TRBV5-1 to TRBJ2-2; D gene uncertain. CDR3 length equals 14 residues. V was shortened by 0 bases and J by 3 bases, with 6 bases between the two germline ends. Per germline, CDR1 SGHRS and CDR2 YFSETQ. The CDR3 region has the DNA TGCGCCAGCAGCTTGGGGGCTGACACCGGGGAGCTGTTTTTT. Its protein product is CASSLGADTGELFF.

In this sample, this clonotype turned up a few times. V and J are TRBV25-1 and TRBJ2-2; D may be TRBD1 or TRBD2 (5 bases each). Germline assignment: CDR1 MGHDK and CDR2 SYGVNS. Trimming removed 2 bases at V and 9 bases at J, with 13 bases between. The CDR3 is 14 residues long. The CDR3 DNA follows: TGTGCCAGCAGTGAACAACGAGGGGAAAGGGAGCTGTTTTTT. It is translated as CASSEQRGERELFF.

This clonotype showed up many times. The CDR3 DNA sequence: TGTGCCACCGGGCCCAACTACAATGAGCAGTTCTTC. Its translation: CATGPNYNEQFF. J is TRBJ2-1 and V is TRBV15; D is uncertain. The germline gives CDR1 LNHNV, CDR2 YYDKDF (reference sequence). Trimming cost V 8 bases and J 3 bases, with 8 bases left between them. The CDR3 spans 12 residues.

This clonotype was observed a few times. The chain is built from TRBV29-1 and TRBJ2-5; possibly TRBD1 or TRBD2 for D (5 bases each). Germline-derived CDR1 and CDR2 are SQVTM and ANQGSEA. With 7 bases removed from V and 3 bases from J, the gap between germline ends came to 15 bases. The CDR3 has 13 residues. The CDR3 reads CSARPGAKETQYF. The CDR3 region has the DNA TGCAGCGCCCGACCCGGGGCAAAAGAGACCCAGTACTTC.

The sample holds one count of this clonotype. J is TRBJ1-3 and V is TRBV3-1; 7 bases fit TRBD1. After removal of 5 bases from V and 0 bases from J, the junction contained 7 bases not matched to a gene. From germline, CDR1 is LGHDT and CDR2 YNNKEL (reference sequence). This CDR3 region has 16 residues. In DNA form, the CDR3 reads TGTGCCAGCAGCTACCTAGGGACAGACTCTGGAAACACCATATATTTT. Protein: CASSYLGTDSGNTIYF. Filled out from reference TRBV3-1 and TRBJ1-3, the complete variable domain reads DTAVSQTPKYLVTQMGNDKSIKCEQNLGHDTMYWYKQDSKKFLKIMFSYNNKELIINETVPNRFSPKSPDKAHLNLHINSLELGDSAVYFCASSYLGTDSGNTIYFGEGSWLTVV.

This clonotype was seen a few times. V usage is TRBV29-1 and J usage is TRBJ2-3, with D perhaps matching TRBD2 (5 bases). V lost 4 bases to trimming and J lost 4 bases, with 15 bases between them. The CDR3 is 14 residues long. The germline gives CDR1 SQVTM, CDR2 ANQGSEA. CDR3 nucleotides: TGCAGCGTTGGCCCGCTACTAGGGCCAGATACGCAGTATTTT. It translates to CSVGPLLGPDTQYF.

This clonotype came up a few times. The genes are TRBV18 and TRBJ2-1; 8 nucleotides match TRBD2. The CDR3 contains 15 residues. CDR1 is KGHSH and CDR2 is LQKENI in the germline V gene. V trimming: 0 bases; J trimming: 7 bases; junction bases outside the gene matches: 5. DNA for the CDR3: TGTGCCAGCTCACCACCGGGCGGGAGGTCGAATGAGCAGTTCTTC. Protein sequence: CASSPPGGRSNEQFF.

This rearrangement joins TRBV7-9 to TRBJ2-2, with 9 bases identical to TRBD1. J gave up 3 bases and V 7 bases, and 3 bases lay outside the gene matches. The CDR3 is 14 residues long. CDR1 and CDR2 from the germline V gene are SEHNR and FQNEAQ (reference sequence). In DNA, the CDR3 is TGTGCCAGCAAGTACAGGGGGCACACCGGGGAGCTGTTTTTT. It yields the protein CASKYRGHTGELFF.

V is TRBV20-1 and J is TRBJ1-6, with D unclear. Germline CDR1 DFQATT, CDR2 SNEGSKA (reference sequence). V lost 3 bases and J 7 bases, leaving 7 bases between the germline ends. The length of the CDR3 is 12 residues. This CDR3 is CSASWLNSPLHF. CDR3 in DNA: TGCAGTGCTAGTTGGCTAAATTCACCCCTCCACTTT.

This clonotype appeared a few times. The rearrangement uses TRBV15 and TRBJ2-5, with 7 positions matching TRBD2. This CDR3 has 15 residues. The germline V gene encodes CDR1 LNHNV and CDR2 YYDKDF (reference sequence). With V trimmed by 1 base and J by 1 base, 3 bases remained unmatched. CDR3 protein: CATSRASGAQETQYF. CDR3 sequence (DNA): TGTGCCACCAGCAGAGCTAGCGGAGCCCAAGAGACCCAGTACTTC. The entire variable domain, with the rest obtained from reference TRBV15 and TRBJ2-5, is as follows: DAMVIQNPRYQVTQFGKPVTLSCSQTLNHNVMYWYQQKSSQAPKLLFHYYDKDFNNEADTPDNFQSRRPNTSFCFLDIRSPGLGDTAMYLCATSRASGAQETQYFGPGTRLLVL.

This clonotype was found a few times. Here the CDR3 DNA reads TGCGCCAGCTCCCCGACGTTGGGGGGCGGGGAGCTGTTTTTT. Its translation is CASSPTLGGGELFF. V gene TRBV5-1 combines with J gene TRBJ2-2; D is possibly TRBD2 (6 bases). The CDR3 is 14 amino acids. Trimming pared 7 bases from V and 7 bases from J, leaving 17 bases between. Germline V gene lookup returns CDR1 SGHRS and CDR2 YFSETQ.

The table lists this clonotype with many counts. The chain employs TRBV15 and TRBJ2-1, with 8 nucleotides matching TRBD2. The V and J ends lost 0 bases and 4 bases, in that order; junction bases with no gene match: 2. CDR3 length: 15 amino acids. In germline, CDR1 is LNHNV, CDR2 YYDKDF (reference sequence). CDR3 amino acids: CATSRDSGTYNEQFF. The CDR3, as DNA: TGTGCCACCAGCAGAGATAGCGGGACGTACAATGAGCAGTTCTTC.

The CDR3 protein is CASSQDPQGPARELFF. The DNA for the CDR3 is TGCGCCAGCAGCCAAGACCCACAGGGGCCCGCTCGGGAGCTGTTTTTT. J is TRBJ2-2 and V is TRBV4-3; 7 bases are a match to TRBD1. V shed 0 bases, J shed 9 bases, and the junction held 10 bases outside the gene matches. The CDR3 sequence is 16 residues long. Germline V gene lookup returns CDR1 LGHNA and CDR2 YSLEER.

The table lists this clonotype with many counts. The CDR3 sequence is CSVEVFRGPTYEQYF. For the CDR3, the DNA is TGCAGCGTTGAAGTTTTCCGGGGCCCAACCTACGAGCAGTACTTC. This chain joins TRBV29-1 and TRBJ2-7, with D perhaps given as TRBD1 or TRBD2 (5 bases each). CDR3 size: 15 residues. Germline values: CDR1 SQVTM, CDR2 ANQGSEA. Trimming removed 1 base from V and 2 bases from J, with 15 bases in between.

This clonotype has more than one count but fewer than ten. The chain has TRBV29-1 and TRBJ2-7; TRBD2 is a possible D gene (5 bases). The V and J ends lost 0 bases and 5 bases respectively, with 11 bases between them. CDR3 length equals 13 residues. The germline V gene has CDR1 SQVTM and CDR2 ANQGSEA. CDR3 protein: CSVEDVRGHEQYF. CDR3 nucleotide sequence: TGCAGCGTTGAAGATGTCCGAGGGCACGAGCAGTACTTC.

A few counts support this clonotype. V is TRBV29-1 and J is TRBJ2-3; D is perhaps TRBD2 (6 bases). Looked up from germline, CDR1 is SQVTM and CDR2 is ANQGSEA. The CDR3 runs 12 residues. V lost 8 bases and J lost 1, with 10 bases in between. The CDR3 spells CSSGLRTDTQYF. Here the CDR3 DNA reads TGCAGCTCGGGACTGCGCACAGATACGCAGTATTTT.

This clonotype was detected ten times or more. The V and J genes are TRBV12-3 or TRBV12-4 and TRBJ2-5; TRBD1 agrees at 7 bases. V was clipped by 8 bases and J by 5 bases; unmatched bases: 8. The CDR3 is 13 amino acids. The CDR3 spells CASLTGMGETQYF. CDR3 sequence (DNA): TGTGCCAGCTTGACAGGGATGGGCGAGACCCAGTACTTC.